This T cell receptor beta chain was sequenced in a study of post-analysis software for immune sequencing data. This clonotype was recorded a few times. Antigen unknown. Study-level results: There were five TRBV segments more frequent in patients than controls, and TRBV5-6, TRBV5-1 and TRBV20-1 were among them.

cDNA libraries for TCR beta contained unique molecular identifiers. Each CDR3 protein is one row after TCRdb ran MiXCR on the PCR reads. This sample has about 200,000 distinct CDR3 sequences; roughly 30% occur once, and the top ten carry approximately 3.6%. The CDR3 covers 13 residues. CDR1 and CDR2 from the germline V gene are SGDLS and YYNGEE. This chain links TRBV9 with TRBJ2-7, with D possibly matching TRBD2 (6 bases). The end of the DNA aligns better with TRBJ2-5, so the J call may be wrong. Sequenced input: blood. This TCR was sampled from a girl under 18 with multiple sclerosis. Here the CDR3 reads CASSVGGDETQYF. CDR3 DNA: TGTGCCAGCAGCGTAGGCGGGGATGAGACCCAGTACTTC.